A selection of T cell receptor beta chains follows, all from one sample in a study of T cells after yellow fever vaccination. A single record per CDR3 protein comes from TCRdb applying MiXCR to the 5' RACE reads. The data contain about 210,000 distinct CDR3 sequences, roughly 6.2% of them singletons. The source was CD4+ T cells sorted from PBMCs, collected on the day of the yellow fever booster vaccination. The source of these receptors is a man younger than 45 who received the YFV17D yellow fever vaccine. The CDR3 runs from the conserved cysteine through the conserved F or W.

v_call	cdr3_aa
TRBV10-3	CATGTGDGEQYF
TRBV5-4	CASSQTGTGEWDTQYF
TRBV20-1	CSASSGRAPGELFF
TRBV7-9	CASSLVGREGYGYTF
TRBV2	CASTSGQQETQYF
TRBV20-1	CSARGGGWEDEQYF
TRBV28	CASGGGINEKLFF
TRBV27	CASSPRSSSYEQYF
TRBV7-2	CASSLGYAGEQFF
TRBV4-3	CASRQEGTPNEQFF
TRBV12-3/TRBV12-4	CASSLAGSNQPQHF
TRBV5-6	CASSPSGTAYNEQFF
TRBV12-3/TRBV12-4	CASRTSGSSDTQYF
TRBV7-9	CASSLLGGSRETQYF
TRBV11-2	CASSAGTSAYEQYF
TRBV12-3/TRBV12-4	CASSQTGPGYNEQFF
TRBV4-3	CASSPSVTDTQYF
TRBV12-3/TRBV12-4	CASTPTGTSGSSEQFF
TRBV7-9	CASSLARGESSYEQYF
TRBV2	CASMVFQGTDTQYF
TRBV3-1	CASSRQGFAGNTIYF
TRBV29-1	CSVGTRQIETQYF
TRBV7-2	CASSETSGWGRGYEQYF
TRBV18	CASSRTGVPNEQFF
TRBV4-1	CASSQVRVTDTQYF
TRBV23-1	CASSPIRQVDEQYF
TRBV20-1	CSAPLSAGQETQYF
TRBV20-1	CSAKTGGGGETQYF
TRBV7-9	CASSLDGDSGSPLHF
TRBV7-2	CASSTHRGAYEQYF
TRBV4-3	CASSRDWNNEQFF
TRBV7-2	CASSLQVNTGELFF
TRBV12-3/TRBV12-4	CASSLTPGGYTGELFF
TRBV20-1	CSARMSADTQYF
TRBV20-1	CSASPLRSQGITSTDTQYF
TRBV12-3/TRBV12-4	CASSPSLNTQYF
TRBV12-3/TRBV12-4	CASSLMGSGNTIYF
TRBV5-1	CASSLTSRAEQYF
TRBV7-2	CASSFTSGAYNEQFF
TRBV5-1	CASSKGVQETQYF
TRBV10-3	CATTGGVGTNEKLFF
TRBV5-1	CASSPDSLNQPQHF
TRBV7-9	CAISPGLLNEQFF
TRBV15	CATSRDLGGRADTQYF
TRBV20-1	CSAFRDVSYEQYF
TRBV20-1	CSAREGGTEAFF
TRBV20-1	CSAGTASGTADTQYF
TRBV20-1	CSAREGTGEKLFF
TRBV18	CASSSDLGKYEKLFF
TRBV7-6	CASSLVSGTSHEQYF
TRBV20-1	CSARRGGANEQFF
TRBV7-2	CASSSRQGPQETQYF
TRBV5-1	CASSLGLLADNTGELFF
TRBV28	CASTPGGTGVFLAGELFF
TRBV9	CASSVGPGEDEQYF
TRBV5-1	CASSLAGLGGKADTQYF
TRBV28	CASSFLSSSYEQYF